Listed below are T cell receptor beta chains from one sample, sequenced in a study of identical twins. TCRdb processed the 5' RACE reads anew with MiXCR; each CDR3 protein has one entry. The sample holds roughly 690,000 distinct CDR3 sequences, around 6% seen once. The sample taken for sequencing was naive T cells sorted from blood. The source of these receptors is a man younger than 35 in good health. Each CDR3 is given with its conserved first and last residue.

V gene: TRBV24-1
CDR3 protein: CATSDSFDSSKAFF

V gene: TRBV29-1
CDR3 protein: CSVESREWETQYF

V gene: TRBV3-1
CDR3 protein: CASRARQWFCLPSTDTQYF

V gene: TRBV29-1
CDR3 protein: CSVANGNTYEQYF

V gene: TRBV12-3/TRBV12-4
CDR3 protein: CASSLRVTSTDTQYF

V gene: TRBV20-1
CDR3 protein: CSARDSIDTQYF

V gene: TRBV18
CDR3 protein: CASSTDRDPNYGYTF

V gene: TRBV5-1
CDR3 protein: CASSLARTGGTGELFF

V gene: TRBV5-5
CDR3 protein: CASSHTSSYNEQFF

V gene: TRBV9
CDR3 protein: CASSPQALKTGELFF

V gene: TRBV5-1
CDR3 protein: CASSTLTSGKSYNEQFF

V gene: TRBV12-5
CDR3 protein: CASGLGPRGGFATGELFF

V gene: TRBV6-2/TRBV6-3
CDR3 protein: CASSYTVTGGDQPQHF

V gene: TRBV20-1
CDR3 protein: CSANFGAGEKLFF

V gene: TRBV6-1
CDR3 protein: CASSQGTRSSYNEQFF

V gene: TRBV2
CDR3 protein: CASSTGSANQPQHF

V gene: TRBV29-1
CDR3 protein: CSGPVGQGADEQFF

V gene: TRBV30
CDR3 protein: CAWSASGGTEAFF

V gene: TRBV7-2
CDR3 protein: CASSSNGGYRRNEQFF

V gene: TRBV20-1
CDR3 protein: CSALTSTDTQYF

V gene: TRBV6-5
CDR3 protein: CASSYSRQAGAFF

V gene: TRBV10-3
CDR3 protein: CAISDGTLREQYF

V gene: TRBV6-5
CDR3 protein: CASSSRTNVGELFF

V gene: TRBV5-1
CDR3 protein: CASSLEGYDNSPLHF

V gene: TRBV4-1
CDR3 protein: CASSHPGTSGIKDEQFF

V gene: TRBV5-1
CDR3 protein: CASSLARASSGNTIYF

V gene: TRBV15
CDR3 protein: CATKSWTANEQFF

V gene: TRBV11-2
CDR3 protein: CASSPPGGRSEQFF

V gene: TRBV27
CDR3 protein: CASFGWVAESAKNIQYF

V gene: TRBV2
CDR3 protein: CASSLIPGPRRVEFF

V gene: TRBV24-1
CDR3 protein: CATTGTGTDTQYF

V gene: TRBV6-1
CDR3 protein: CASSGGWTLDYEQYF

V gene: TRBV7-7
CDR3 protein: CASSLVGVAGELFF

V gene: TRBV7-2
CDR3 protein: CASSSTVSQETQYF

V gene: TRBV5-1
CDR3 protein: CASSLVSGQGVLNTEAFF

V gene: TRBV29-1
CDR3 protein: CSVEGLAGEGYNEQFF

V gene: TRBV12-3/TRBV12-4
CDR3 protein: CASSRTGGEEDEKLFF

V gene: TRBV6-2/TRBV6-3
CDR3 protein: CASRGPESSYEQYF

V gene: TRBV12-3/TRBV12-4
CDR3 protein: CASSPTGAAAETQYF

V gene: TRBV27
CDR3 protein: CASSLGFLTSVAFF

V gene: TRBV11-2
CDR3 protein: CASSSTSGRPRNEQFF